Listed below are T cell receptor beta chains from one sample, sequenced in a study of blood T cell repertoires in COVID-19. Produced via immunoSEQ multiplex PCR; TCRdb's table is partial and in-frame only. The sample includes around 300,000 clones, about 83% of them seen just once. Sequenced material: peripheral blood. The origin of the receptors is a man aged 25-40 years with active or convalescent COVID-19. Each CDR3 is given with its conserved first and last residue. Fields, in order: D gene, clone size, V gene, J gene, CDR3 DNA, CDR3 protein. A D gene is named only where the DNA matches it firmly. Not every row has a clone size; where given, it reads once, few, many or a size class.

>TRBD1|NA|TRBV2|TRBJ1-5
TGTGCCAGCTGTAAGGAGACAGGGGGGACTTATAGCAATCAGCCCCAGCATTTT
CASCKETGGTYSNQPQHF
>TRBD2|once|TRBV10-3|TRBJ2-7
TGTGCCATCAGTGAGTCCAGCGGGAGCGTTAACGAGCAGTACTTC
CAISESSGSVNEQYF
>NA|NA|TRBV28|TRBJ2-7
TGTGCCAGCAGTTCACCCGCGGGACGGACCTACGAGCAGTACTTC
CASSSPAGRTYEQYF
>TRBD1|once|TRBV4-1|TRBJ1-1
TGCGCCAGCAGCGGACGGACAGGGGAAGCTTTCTTT
CASSGRTGEAFF
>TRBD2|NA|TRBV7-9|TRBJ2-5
TGTGCCAGCAGCTTAGGGGGGACTAGCGGGGTGACCCAGTACTTC
CASSLGGTSGVTQYF
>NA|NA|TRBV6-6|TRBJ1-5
TGTGCCAGCAGTTACTCTAGTACGGGGGATAACGCCCAGCATTTT
CASSYSSTGDNAQHF
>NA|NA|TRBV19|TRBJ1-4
TGTGCCAGTGGGGGGGAGAAACTGTTTTTT
CASGGEKLFF
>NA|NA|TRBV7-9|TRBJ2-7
TGTGCCAGCAGCTTCCGGTCAGGAACTTACGAGCAGTACTTC
CASSFRSGTYEQYF
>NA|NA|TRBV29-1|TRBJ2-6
TGCAGCGCCCAGAGGGATAATGTGGGCTCTGGGGCCAACGTCCTGACTTTC
CSAQRDNVGSGANVLTF
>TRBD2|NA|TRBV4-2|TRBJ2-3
TGTGCCAGCAGCCAAGTCGCGGGGGGTGTTGAAGATACGCAGTATTTT
CASSQVAGGVEDTQYF
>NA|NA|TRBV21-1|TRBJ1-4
TGTGCCAGCAGCAAAGTGGGACCGGGACAGGTCGATGAAAAACTGTTTTTT
CASSKVGPGQVDEKLFF
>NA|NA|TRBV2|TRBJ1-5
TGTGCCAGCAGTGGGTCGACAGCGTTCCAGCATTTT
CASSGSTAFQHF
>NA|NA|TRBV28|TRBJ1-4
TGTGCCAGCAGCCCCACAGGGACGGATCAGGCGGAAAAACTGTTTTTT
CASSPTGTDQAEKLFF